This TCR beta chain was retrieved from a study of blood T cell repertoires in COVID-19. The repertoire was sequenced with immunoSEQ multiplex PCR; TCRdb's copy has only in-frame clones and lacks some. The sample has around 480,000 clones; around 90% are singletons. This clonotype was obtained from a woman between 18 and 29 years old who had recovered from COVID-19. What was sequenced was PBMCs or T cells enriched from blood (not recorded which).

The CDR3 here is CASRESQGAGLGNQPQHF. For the CDR3, the DNA is TGTGCCAGTAGGGAATCACAGGGGGCTGGGTTAGGCAATCAGCCCCAGCATTTT. The rearrangement joins TRBV19 to TRBJ1-5, with 9 bases fitting TRBD1. The CDR3 contains 18 residues. CDR1 is LNHDA and CDR2 is SQIVND in the germline V gene (reference sequence). After removal of 6 bases from V and 2 bases from J, the junction contained 14 bases not matched to a gene.